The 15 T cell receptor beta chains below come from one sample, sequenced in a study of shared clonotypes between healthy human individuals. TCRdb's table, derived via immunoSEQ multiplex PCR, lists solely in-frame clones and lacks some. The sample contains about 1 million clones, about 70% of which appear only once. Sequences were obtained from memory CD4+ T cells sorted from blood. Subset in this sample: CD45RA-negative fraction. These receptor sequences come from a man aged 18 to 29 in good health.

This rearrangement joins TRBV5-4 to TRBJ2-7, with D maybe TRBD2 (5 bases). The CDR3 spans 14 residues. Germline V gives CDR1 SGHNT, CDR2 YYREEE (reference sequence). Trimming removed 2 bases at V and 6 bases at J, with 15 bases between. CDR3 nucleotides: TGTGCCAGCAGCTTAGGTAGGGCCGGAGGCGAGCAGTACTTC. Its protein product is CASSLGRAGGEQYF.

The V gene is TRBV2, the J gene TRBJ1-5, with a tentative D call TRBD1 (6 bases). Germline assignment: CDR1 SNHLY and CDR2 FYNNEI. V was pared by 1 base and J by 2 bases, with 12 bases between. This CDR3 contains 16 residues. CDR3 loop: CASSEGGGRGNQPQHF. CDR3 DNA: TGTGCCAGCAGTGAAGGCGGGGGGCGCGGCAATCAGCCCCAGCATTTT.

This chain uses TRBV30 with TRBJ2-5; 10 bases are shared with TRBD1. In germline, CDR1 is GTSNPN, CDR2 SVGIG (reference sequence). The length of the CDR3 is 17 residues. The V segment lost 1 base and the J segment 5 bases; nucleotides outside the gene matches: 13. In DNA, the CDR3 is TGTGCCTGGAGTGGAGGGGACAGGGGAAGTAGTACTGAGACCCAGTACTTC. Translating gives CAWSGGDRGSSTETQYF.

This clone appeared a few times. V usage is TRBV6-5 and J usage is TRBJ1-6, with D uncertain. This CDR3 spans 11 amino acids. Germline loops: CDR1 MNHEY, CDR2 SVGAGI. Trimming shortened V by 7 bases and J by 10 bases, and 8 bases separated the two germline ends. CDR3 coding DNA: TGTGCCAGCACCGCTGGATCACCCCTCCACTTT. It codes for CASTAGSPLHF.

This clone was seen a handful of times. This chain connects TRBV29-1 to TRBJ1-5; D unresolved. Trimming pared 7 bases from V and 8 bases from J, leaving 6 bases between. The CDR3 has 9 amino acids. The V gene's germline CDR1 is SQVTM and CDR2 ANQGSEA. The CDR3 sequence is CSGWKPQHF. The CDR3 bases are TGCAGCGGGTGGAAGCCCCAGCATTTT.

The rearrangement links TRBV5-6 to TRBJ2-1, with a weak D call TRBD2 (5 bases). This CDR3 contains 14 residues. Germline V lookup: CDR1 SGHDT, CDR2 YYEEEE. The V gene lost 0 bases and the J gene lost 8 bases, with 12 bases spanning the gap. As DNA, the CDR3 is TGTGCCAGCAGCTTGGGTGGGAGTAGCTATGAGCAGTTCTTC. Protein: CASSLGGSSYEQFF.

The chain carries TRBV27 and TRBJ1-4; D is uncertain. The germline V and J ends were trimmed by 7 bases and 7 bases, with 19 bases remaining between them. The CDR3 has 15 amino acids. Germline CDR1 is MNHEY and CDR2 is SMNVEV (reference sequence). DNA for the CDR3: TGTGCCAGCACCCCAGGACCCCGCGGTAGTGAAAAACTGTTTTTT. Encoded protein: CASTPGPRGSEKLFF.

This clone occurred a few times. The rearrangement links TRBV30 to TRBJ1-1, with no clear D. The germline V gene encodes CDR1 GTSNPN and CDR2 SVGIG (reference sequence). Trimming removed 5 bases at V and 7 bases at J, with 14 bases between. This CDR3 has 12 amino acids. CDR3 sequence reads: CAWGSGSLEAFF. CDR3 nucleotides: TGTGCCTGGGGGTCGGGCAGCCTTGAAGCTTTCTTT.

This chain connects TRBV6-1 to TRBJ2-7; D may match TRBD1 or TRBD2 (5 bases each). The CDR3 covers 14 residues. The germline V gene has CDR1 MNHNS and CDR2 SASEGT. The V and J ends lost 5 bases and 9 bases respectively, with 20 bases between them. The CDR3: CASSTRDPAFGQYF. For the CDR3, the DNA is TGTGCCAGCAGTACCCGGGACCCCGCTTTCGGGCAGTACTTC.

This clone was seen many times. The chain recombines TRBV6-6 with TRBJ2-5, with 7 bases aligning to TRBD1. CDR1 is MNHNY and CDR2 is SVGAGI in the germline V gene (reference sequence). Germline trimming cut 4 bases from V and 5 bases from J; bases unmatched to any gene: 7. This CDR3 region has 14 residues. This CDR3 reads CASSSAGGIETQYF. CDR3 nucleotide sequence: TGTGCCAGCAGTTCGGCAGGGGGTATCGAGACCCAGTACTTC.

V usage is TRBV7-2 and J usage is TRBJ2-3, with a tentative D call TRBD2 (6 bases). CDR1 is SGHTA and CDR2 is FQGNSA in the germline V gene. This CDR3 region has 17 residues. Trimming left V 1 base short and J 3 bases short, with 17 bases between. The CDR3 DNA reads TGTGCCAGCAGCTTAGGGGAGACTAGTCGAGGGACAGATACGCAGTATTTT. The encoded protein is CASSLGETSRGTDTQYF. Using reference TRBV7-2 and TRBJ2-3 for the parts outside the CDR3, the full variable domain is GAGVSQSPSNKVTEKGKDVELRCDPISGHTALYWYRQSLGQGLEFLIYFQGNSAPDKSGLPSDRFSAERTGGSVSTLTIQRTQQEDSAVYLCASSLGETSRGTDTQYFGPGTRLTVL.

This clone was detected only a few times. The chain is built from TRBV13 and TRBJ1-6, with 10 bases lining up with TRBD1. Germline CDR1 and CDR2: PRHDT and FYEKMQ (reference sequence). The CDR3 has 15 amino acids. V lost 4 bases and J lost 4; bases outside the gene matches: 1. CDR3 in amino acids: CASSSGQGYNSPLHF. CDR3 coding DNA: TGTGCCAGCAGCTCGGGACAGGGGTATAATTCACCCCTCCACTTT. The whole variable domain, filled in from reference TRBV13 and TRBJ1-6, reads AAGVIQSPRHLIKEKRETATLKCYPIPRHDTVYWYQQGPGQDPQFLISFYEKMQSDKGSIPDRFSAQQFSDYHSELNMSSLELGDSALYFCASSSGQGYNSPLHFGNGTRLTVT.

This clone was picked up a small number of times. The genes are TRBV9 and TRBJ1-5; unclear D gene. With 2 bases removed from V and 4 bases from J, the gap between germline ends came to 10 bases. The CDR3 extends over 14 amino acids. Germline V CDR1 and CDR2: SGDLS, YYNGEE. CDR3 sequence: CASSVADGNQPQHF. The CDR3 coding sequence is TGTGCCAGCAGCGTCGCGGACGGAAATCAGCCCCAGCATTTT.

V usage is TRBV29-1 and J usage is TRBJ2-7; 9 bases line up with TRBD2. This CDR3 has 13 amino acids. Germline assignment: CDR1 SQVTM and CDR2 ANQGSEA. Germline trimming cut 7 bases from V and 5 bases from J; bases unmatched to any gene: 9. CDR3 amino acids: CSAERGAGNEQYF. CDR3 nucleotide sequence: TGCAGCGCCGAGCGGGGGGCGGGAAACGAGCAGTACTTC.

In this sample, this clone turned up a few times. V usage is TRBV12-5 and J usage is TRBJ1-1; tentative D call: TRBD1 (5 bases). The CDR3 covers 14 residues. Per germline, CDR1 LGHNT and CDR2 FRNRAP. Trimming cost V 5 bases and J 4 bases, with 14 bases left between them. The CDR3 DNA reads TGTGCTAGTGGTACGGACACTTTTTCCACTGAAGCTTTCTTT. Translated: CASGTDTFSTEAFF.